This T cell receptor beta chain comes out of a study of cytomegalovirus exposure and HLA in healthy donors. Whole-study findings and limits: Reported performance of the classifier showed diagnosis of cytomegalovirus status with high specificity and sensitivity. Three of the chains that were CMV-associated were confirmed in vitro to be specific for CMV antigens. Listed as cytomegalovirus-associated were over 150 TCR beta chains.

Some clones are missing from TCRdb's copy, which holds only in-frame ones; the method was immunoSEQ multiplex PCR. Seen here are 200,000 to 300,000 clones, 75% to 90% observed once, and the top ten hold 1% to 1.5%. On this clone: The antigen is undetermined.

Input material: PBMCs. This TCR derives from a woman in her twenties or thirties in good health and CMV-seropositive.

The CDR3 nucleotides are TGTGCCAGCTCACCACGGGTTCGAACGGGAGAGTCAGATACGCAGTATTTT. Encoded protein: CASSPRVRTGESDTQYF. The rearrangement uses TRBV18 and TRBJ2-3; weak D call: TRBD2 (6 bases). Per germline, CDR1 KGHSH and CDR2 LQKENI. V was pared by 1 base and J by 4 bases, with 18 bases between. The CDR3 runs to 17 residues.